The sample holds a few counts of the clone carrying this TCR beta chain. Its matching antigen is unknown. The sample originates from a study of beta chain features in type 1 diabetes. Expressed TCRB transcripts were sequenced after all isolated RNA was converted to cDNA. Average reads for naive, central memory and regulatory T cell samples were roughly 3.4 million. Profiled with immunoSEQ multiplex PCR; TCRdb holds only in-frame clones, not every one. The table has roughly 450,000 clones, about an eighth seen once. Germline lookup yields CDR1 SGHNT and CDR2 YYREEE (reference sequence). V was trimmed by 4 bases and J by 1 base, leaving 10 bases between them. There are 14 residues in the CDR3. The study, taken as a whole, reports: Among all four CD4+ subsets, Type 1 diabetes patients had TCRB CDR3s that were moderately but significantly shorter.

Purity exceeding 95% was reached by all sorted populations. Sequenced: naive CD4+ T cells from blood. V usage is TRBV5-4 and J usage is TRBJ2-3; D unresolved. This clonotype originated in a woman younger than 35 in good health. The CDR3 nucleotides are TGTGCCAGCAGCGCGACGGCAGGCACAGATACGCAGTATTTT. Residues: CASSATAGTDTQYF. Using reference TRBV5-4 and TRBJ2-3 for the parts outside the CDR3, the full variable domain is ETGVTQSPTHLIKTRGQQVTLRCSSQSGHNTVSWYQQALGQGPQFIFQYYREEENGRGNFPPRFSGLQFPNYSSELNVNALELDDSALYLCASSATAGTDTQYFGPGTRLTVL.